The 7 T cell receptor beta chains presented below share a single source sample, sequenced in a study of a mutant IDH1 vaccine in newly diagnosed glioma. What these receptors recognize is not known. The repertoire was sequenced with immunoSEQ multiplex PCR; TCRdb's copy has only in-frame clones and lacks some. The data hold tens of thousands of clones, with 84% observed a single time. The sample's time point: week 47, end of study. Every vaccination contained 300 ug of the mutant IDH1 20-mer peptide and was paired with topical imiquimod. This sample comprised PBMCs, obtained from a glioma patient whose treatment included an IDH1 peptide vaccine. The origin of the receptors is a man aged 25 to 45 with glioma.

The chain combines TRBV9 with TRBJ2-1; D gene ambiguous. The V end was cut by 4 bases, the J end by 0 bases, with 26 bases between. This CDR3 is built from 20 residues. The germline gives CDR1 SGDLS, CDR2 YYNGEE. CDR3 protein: CASSPRLEGWSISSYNEQFF. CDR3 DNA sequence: TGTGCCAGCAGCCCCCGCCTCGAAGGCTGGTCGATTAGCTCCTACAATGAGCAGTTCTTC.

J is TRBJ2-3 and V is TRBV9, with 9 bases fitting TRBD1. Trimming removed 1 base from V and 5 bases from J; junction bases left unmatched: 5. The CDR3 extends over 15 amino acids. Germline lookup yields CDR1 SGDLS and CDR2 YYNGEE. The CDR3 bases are TGTGCCAGCAGCGTATTTGGACAGGGGTTAGATACGCAGTATTTT. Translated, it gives CASSVFGQGLDTQYF.

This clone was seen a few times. The CDR3 sequence: CASSVTGQGGTEAFF. The DNA for the CDR3 is TGTGCCAGCAGTGTAACGGGACAGGGAGGCACTGAAGCTTTCTTT. The chain has TRBV2 and TRBJ1-1, with 9 bases lining up with TRBD1. The CDR3 loop spans 15 amino acids. V shed 4 bases and J 4 bases; nucleotides not matched to a gene: 7. Germline loops: CDR1 SNHLY, CDR2 FYNNEI. The entire variable domain, with the rest obtained from reference TRBV2 and TRBJ1-1, is as follows: EPEVTQTPSHQVTQMGQEVILRCVPISNHLYFYWYRQILGQKVEFLVSFYNNEISEKSEIFDDQFSVERPDGSNFTLKIRSTKLEDSAMYFCASSVTGQGGTEAFFGQGTRLTVV.

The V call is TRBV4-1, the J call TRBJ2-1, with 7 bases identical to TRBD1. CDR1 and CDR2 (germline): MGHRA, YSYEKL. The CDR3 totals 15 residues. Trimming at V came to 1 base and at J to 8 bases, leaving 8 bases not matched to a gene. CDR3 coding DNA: TGCGCCAGCAGCCAAGTACAGGGGATTTTGCATGAGCAGTTCTTC. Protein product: CASSQVQGILHEQFF.

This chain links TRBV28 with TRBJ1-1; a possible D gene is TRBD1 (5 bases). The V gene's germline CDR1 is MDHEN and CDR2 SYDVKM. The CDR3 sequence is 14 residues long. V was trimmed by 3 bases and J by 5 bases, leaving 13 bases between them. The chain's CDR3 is CASSFWQGVTEAFF. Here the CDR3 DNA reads TGTGCCAGCAGTTTCTGGCAGGGCGTGACTGAAGCTTTCTTT.

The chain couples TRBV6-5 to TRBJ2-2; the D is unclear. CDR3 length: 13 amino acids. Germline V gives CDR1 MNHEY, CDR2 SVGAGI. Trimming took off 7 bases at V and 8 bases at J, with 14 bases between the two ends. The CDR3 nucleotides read TGTGCCAGCACACCGGGCTCACCGGGGGAGCTGTTTTTT. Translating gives CASTPGSPGELFF.

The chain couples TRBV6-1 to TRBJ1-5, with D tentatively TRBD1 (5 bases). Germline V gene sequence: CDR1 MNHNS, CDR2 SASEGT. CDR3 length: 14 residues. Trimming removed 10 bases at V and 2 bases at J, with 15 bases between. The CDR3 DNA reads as TGTGCCACCTTAATAATGGGGGGCAATCAGCCCCAGCATTTT. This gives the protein CATLIMGGNQPQHF.